The rows below give T cell receptor beta chains drawn from one sample of a study of blood T cell repertoires in COVID-19. Sequencing was performed with immunoSEQ multiplex PCR; in TCRdb, only in-frame clones are kept and a portion is missing. This sample has about 54,000 clones, with more than 70% found just once. The sample was peripheral blood. Receptors were obtained from a man aged 35-49 years with active COVID-19. Both conserved end residues are part of each CDR3. Fields, in order: clone size, D gene, CDR3 length, V gene, J gene, CDR3 protein, CDR3 DNA. D genes are given only for firm matches. Expanded clones get a size class; other rows say once, few or many, or leave the size out.

abundance: NA; d_gene: TRBD1; len: 14; v_gene: TRBV27; j_gene: TRBJ2-7; CDR3aa: CASSLRGQSYEQYF; CDR3nt: TGTGCCAGCAGTTTGAGGGGACAGTCCTACGAGCAGTACTTC
abundance: NA; d_gene: NA; len: 11; v_gene: TRBV30; j_gene: TRBJ2-7; CDR3aa: CARRDNGEQYF; CDR3nt: TGTGCCCGGAGGGACAATGGAGAGCAGTACTTC
abundance: NA; d_gene: NA; len: 13; v_gene: TRBV9; j_gene: TRBJ1-2; CDR3aa: CASSLDRSSGYTF; CDR3nt: TGTGCCAGCAGCCTAGACAGGTCTTCGGGCTACACCTTC
abundance: NA; d_gene: NA; len: 13; v_gene: TRBV12-3/TRBV12-4; j_gene: TRBJ1-1; CDR3aa: CAIPGAGSRGAFF; CDR3nt: TGTGCCATCCCGGGAGCAGGGAGCCGTGGAGCTTTCTTT
abundance: NA; d_gene: TRBD1; len: 16; v_gene: TRBV19; j_gene: TRBJ2-7; CDR3aa: CASSGMWGQGSYEQYF; CDR3nt: TGTGCCAGTAGTGGGATGTGGGGACAGGGCTCCTACGAGCAGTACTTC
abundance: NA; d_gene: TRBD2; len: 16; v_gene: TRBV7-9; j_gene: TRBJ2-2; CDR3aa: CASSPPGGGGTGELFF; CDR3nt: TGTGCCAGCAGCCCCCCCGGGGGGGGAGGTACCGGGGAGCTGTTTTTT
abundance: once; d_gene: NA; len: 12; v_gene: TRBV5-1; j_gene: TRBJ2-1; CDR3aa: CASSIGDSRQFF; CDR3nt: TGCGCCAGCAGCATCGGGGACTCACGGCAGTTCTTC
abundance: NA; d_gene: TRBD2; len: 17; v_gene: TRBV6-1; j_gene: TRBJ2-3; CDR3aa: CASSAGTSGKGTDTQYF; CDR3nt: TGTGCCAGCAGTGCTGGGACTAGCGGGAAAGGCACAGATACGCAGTATTTT
abundance: NA; d_gene: NA; len: 14; v_gene: TRBV6-5; j_gene: TRBJ1-6; CDR3aa: CASSHVPIESPLHF; CDR3nt: TGTGCCAGCAGCCACGTCCCTATAGAATCACCCCTCCACTTT
abundance: NA; d_gene: NA; len: 12; v_gene: TRBV30; j_gene: TRBJ1-2; CDR3aa: CAWKGVGYGYTF; CDR3nt: TGTGCCTGGAAAGGGGTTGGCTATGGCTACACCTTC
abundance: NA; d_gene: TRBD2; len: 16; v_gene: TRBV10-3; j_gene: TRBJ2-7; CDR3aa: CAISEPPSGISYEQYF; CDR3nt: TGTGCCATCAGTGAGCCTCCTAGCGGGATCTCCTACGAGCAGTACTTC
abundance: NA; d_gene: NA; len: 15; v_gene: TRBV18; j_gene: TRBJ2-1; CDR3aa: CASSPLAQADRRQFF; CDR3nt: TGTGCCAGCTCACCCCTAGCGCAGGCCGATCGACGGCAGTTCTTC
abundance: once; d_gene: NA; len: 16; v_gene: TRBV27; j_gene: TRBJ2-3; CDR3aa: CASSLSIGRGTDTQYF; CDR3nt: TGTGCCAGCAGTTTATCGATAGGCAGGGGAACAGATACGCAGTATTTT
abundance: NA; d_gene: TRBD1; len: 13; v_gene: TRBV19; j_gene: TRBJ2-7; CDR3aa: CASSIDRAREQYF; CDR3nt: TGTGCCAGTAGTATTGACAGGGCCCGCGAGCAGTACTTC
abundance: few; d_gene: TRBD2; len: 15; v_gene: TRBV27; j_gene: TRBJ2-3; CDR3aa: CASSLAVLGADTQYF; CDR3nt: TGTGCCAGCAGTCTAGCGGTCCTAGGGGCAGATACGCAGTATTTT
abundance: once; d_gene: NA; len: 17; v_gene: TRBV7-3; j_gene: TRBJ2-1; CDR3aa: CASSPRGGPSSYNEQFF; CDR3nt: TGTGCCAGCAGCCCTAGGGGGGGCCCGAGCTCCTACAATGAGCAGTTCTTC
abundance: NA; d_gene: NA; len: 13; v_gene: TRBV12-3/TRBV12-4; j_gene: TRBJ1-1; CDR3aa: CASSPGSLNEAFF; CDR3nt: TGTGCCAGCAGTCCCGGGTCCCTGAATGAAGCTTTCTTT
abundance: NA; d_gene: NA; len: 10; v_gene: TRBV30; j_gene: TRBJ2-7; CDR3aa: CAWGGYEQYF; CDR3nt: TGTGCCTGGGGCGGCTACGAGCAGTACTTC
abundance: once; d_gene: TRBD1; len: 13; v_gene: TRBV29-1; j_gene: TRBJ2-5; CDR3aa: CSGNRGPAETQYF; CDR3nt: TGCAGCGGTAACAGGGGGCCCGCAGAGACCCAGTACTTC
abundance: NA; d_gene: TRBD1; len: 18; v_gene: TRBV9; j_gene: TRBJ1-6; CDR3aa: CASSVDRGRSSYNSPLHF; CDR3nt: TGTGCCAGCAGCGTAGACAGGGGCAGGAGCTCCTATAATTCACCCCTCCACTTT
abundance: NA; d_gene: NA; len: 14; v_gene: TRBV5-5; j_gene: TRBJ2-2; CDR3aa: CASSYTTNTGELFF; CDR3nt: TGTGCCAGCAGTTACACCACGAACACCGGGGAGCTGTTTTTT
abundance: NA; d_gene: NA; len: 15; v_gene: TRBV27; j_gene: TRBJ2-1; CDR3aa: CASSPRDTFWDEQFF; CDR3nt: TGTGCCAGCAGTCCCCGGGACACTTTTTGGGATGAGCAGTTCTTC
abundance: NA; d_gene: TRBD1; len: 16; v_gene: TRBV18; j_gene: TRBJ2-1; CDR3aa: CASSPTTGKVNNEQFF; CDR3nt: TGTGCCAGCTCTCCTACGACAGGGAAAGTGAACAATGAGCAGTTCTTC
abundance: NA; d_gene: TRBD1; len: 17; v_gene: TRBV11-3; j_gene: TRBJ2-1; CDR3aa: CASSLKAGQGAFSEQFF; CDR3nt: TGTGCCAGCAGCTTGAAAGCGGGACAGGGGGCATTCAGTGAGCAGTTCTTC
abundance: NA; d_gene: TRBD2; len: 13; v_gene: TRBV18; j_gene: TRBJ2-7; CDR3aa: CASSPALAGEQYF; CDR3nt: TGTGCCAGCTCACCTGCACTAGCGGGAGAGCAGTACTTC
abundance: NA; d_gene: NA; len: 15; v_gene: TRBV27; j_gene: TRBJ2-1; CDR3aa: CASSHRVSSYNEQFF; CDR3nt: TGTGCCAGCAGCCACCGGGTAAGCTCCTACAATGAGCAGTTCTTC